This T cell receptor beta chain was observed in a study of blood T cell repertoires in COVID-19. For the study at large: Sample material is recorded as cDNA or gDNA derived from T cells, B-cell-depleted T cells, or PBMCs.

Authors' data handling: Reference gene primer amplification in the assay estimated nucleated cell counts. Using immunoSEQ multiplex PCR, the repertoire was profiled, and TCRdb retains in-frame clones only, with some absent. V and J calls and clone size come straight from that table; D and trimming were deduced from the DNA. Of around 97,000 clones in the sample, nearly 90% were seen once. This clone was found a few times. Germline V CDR1 and CDR2: MDHEN, SYDVKM. There are 15 residues in the CDR3. Germline trimming cut 6 bases from V and 4 bases from J; bases unmatched to any gene: 9. The receptor's source is a man between 45 and 60 years old in a cohort sampled during active COVID-19. The sample comprised peripheral blood. The chain has TRBV28 and TRBJ2-5; 9 bases line up with TRBD2. The CDR3 protein is CASSQGAGGRETQYF. Written as DNA, the CDR3 is TGTGCCAGCAGCCAAGGGGCGGGGGGGCGAGAGACCCAGTACTTC.